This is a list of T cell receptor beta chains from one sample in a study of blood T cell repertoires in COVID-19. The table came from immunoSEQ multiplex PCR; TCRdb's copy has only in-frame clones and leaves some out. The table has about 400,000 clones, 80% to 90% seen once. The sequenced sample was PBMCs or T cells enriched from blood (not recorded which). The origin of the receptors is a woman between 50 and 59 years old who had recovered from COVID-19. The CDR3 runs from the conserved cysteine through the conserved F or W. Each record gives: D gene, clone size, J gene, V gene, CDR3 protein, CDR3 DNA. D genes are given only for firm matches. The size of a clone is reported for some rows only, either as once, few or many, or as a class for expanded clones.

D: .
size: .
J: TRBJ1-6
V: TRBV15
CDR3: CATSRDGPGQDNSPLHF
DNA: TGTGCCACCAGCAGAGATGGGCCAGGGCAGGATAATTCACCCCTCCACTTT

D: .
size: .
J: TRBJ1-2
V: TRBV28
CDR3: CASSSPTRGTPKGRANYGYTF
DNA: TGTGCCAGCAGTTCGCCAACACGGGGTACTCCAAAAGGGAGGGCTAACTATGGCTACACCTTC

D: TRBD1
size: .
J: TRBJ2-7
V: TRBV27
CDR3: CASSYTGTGYEQYF
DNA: TGTGCCAGCAGTTACACCGGGACAGGCTACGAGCAGTACTTC

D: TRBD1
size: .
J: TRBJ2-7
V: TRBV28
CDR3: CASSGWTGNEQYF
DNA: TGTGCCAGCAGCGGGTGGACAGGGAACGAGCAGTACTTC

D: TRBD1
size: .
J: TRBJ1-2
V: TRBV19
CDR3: CASSTSDRGRRYGYTF
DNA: TGTGCCAGTAGTACCTCGGACAGGGGCAGGCGGTATGGCTACACCTTC

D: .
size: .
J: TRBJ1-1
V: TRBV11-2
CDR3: CASSEGANTEAFF
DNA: TGTGCCAGCAGCGAAGGGGCGAACACTGAAGCTTTCTTT

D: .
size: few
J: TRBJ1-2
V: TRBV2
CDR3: CASSEASYGYTF
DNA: TGTGCCAGCAGTGAAGCGTCTTATGGCTACACCTTC

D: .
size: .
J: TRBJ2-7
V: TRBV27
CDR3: CASSFSSASSYEQYF
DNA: TGTGCCAGCAGTTTTAGCTCCGCTAGCTCCTACGAGCAGTACTTC

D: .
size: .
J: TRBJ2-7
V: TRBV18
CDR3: CASSQLGIEQYF
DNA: TGTGCCAGCTCACAGCTCGGGATCGAGCAGTACTTC

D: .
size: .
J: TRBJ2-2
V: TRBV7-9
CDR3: CASSLGGGVRPGELFF
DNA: TGTGCCAGCAGCTTGGGTGGGGGCGTCCGACCCGGGGAGCTGTTTTTT

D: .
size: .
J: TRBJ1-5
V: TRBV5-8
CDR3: CASSRVDRTGSNQPQHF
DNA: TGTGCCAGCAGCCGAGTCGACAGGACGGGCTCCAATCAGCCCCAGCATTTT

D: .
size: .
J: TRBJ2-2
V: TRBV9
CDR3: CASSVRASNTGELFF
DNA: TGTGCCAGCAGCGTGAGGGCTTCGAACACCGGGGAGCTGTTTTTT

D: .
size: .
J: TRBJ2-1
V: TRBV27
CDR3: CASSLGAARGEQFF
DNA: TGTGCCAGCAGTTTGGGGGCCGCCCGGGGTGAGCAGTTCTTC

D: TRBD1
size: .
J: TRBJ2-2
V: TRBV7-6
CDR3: CASSLAPGGDTGELFF
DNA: TGTGCCAGCAGCTTAGCCCCAGGGGGCGATACCGGGGAGCTGTTTTTT

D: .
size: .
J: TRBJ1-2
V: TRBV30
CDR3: CAWPRGHYGYTF
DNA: TGTGCCTGGCCCCGCGGACATTATGGCTACACCTTC

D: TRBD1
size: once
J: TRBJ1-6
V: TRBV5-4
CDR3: CASSPWTGGSSYNSPLHF
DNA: TGTGCCAGCAGCCCTTGGACAGGGGGGAGCTCCTATAATTCACCCCTCCACTTT

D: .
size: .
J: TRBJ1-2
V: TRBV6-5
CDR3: CASSYFGRNYGYTF
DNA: TGTGCCAGCAGTTACTTTGGCAGGAACTATGGCTACACCTTC

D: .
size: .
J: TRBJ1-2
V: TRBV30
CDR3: CAWSTGNYGYTF
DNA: TGTGCCTGGAGTACCGGGAACTATGGCTACACCTTC

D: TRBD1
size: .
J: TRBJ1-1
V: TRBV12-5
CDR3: CASGLASGTGGSTEAFF
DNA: TGTGCTAGTGGTTTGGCGTCCGGGACAGGGGGGAGCACTGAAGCTTTCTTT

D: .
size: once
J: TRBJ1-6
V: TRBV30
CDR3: CACRAHSYNSPLHF
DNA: TGTGCCTGCAGGGCCCACTCCTATAATTCACCCCTCCACTTT

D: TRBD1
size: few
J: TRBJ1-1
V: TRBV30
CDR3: CAYSRGGRNTEAFF
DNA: TGTGCCTACTCAAGAGGGGGCCGGAACACTGAAGCTTTCTTT

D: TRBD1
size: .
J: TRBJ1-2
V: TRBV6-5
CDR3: CASSSLWTGGGYGYTF
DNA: TGTGCCAGCAGTTCCCTTTGGACAGGGGGCGGCTATGGCTACACCTTC

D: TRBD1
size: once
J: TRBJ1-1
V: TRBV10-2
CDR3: CASNRANRGKNTEAFF
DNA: TGCGCCAGCAATCGGGCTAACAGGGGTAAGAACACTGAAGCTTTCTTT

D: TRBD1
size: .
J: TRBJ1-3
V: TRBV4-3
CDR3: CASSQGGGAGNTIYF
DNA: TGCGCCAGCAGCCAAGGAGGGGGCGCTGGAAACACCATATATTTT